This TCR beta chain originates from a study of T cell responses to AZD1222 COVID-19 vaccine. Broader study findings: White British donors predominated, females outnumbered males, and clonal diversity was possibly underestimated.

This clone is a singleton in its sample. Its antigen remains unknown. This CDR3 is built from 17 residues. CDR1 and CDR2 from the germline V gene are SGDLS and YYNGEE. The germline V and J ends were trimmed by 4 bases and 1 base, with 17 bases remaining between them. The method was immunoSEQ multiplex PCR; TCRdb's version includes in-frame clones alone and lacks a portion of them. The sample records about 180,000 clones, around nine tenths being singletons. The chain couples TRBV9 to TRBJ1-4; possibly TRBD1 for D (6 bases). Sequences were derived from peripheral blood, sampled 28 days after the second AZD1222 dose. This sequence originates from an adult who received the AZD1222 COVID-19 vaccine. CDR3 nucleotides: TGTGCCAGCAGCCAGGGGACGGGCAGCGGAACTAATGAAAAACTGTTTTTT. This codes for CASSQGTGSGTNEKLFF.